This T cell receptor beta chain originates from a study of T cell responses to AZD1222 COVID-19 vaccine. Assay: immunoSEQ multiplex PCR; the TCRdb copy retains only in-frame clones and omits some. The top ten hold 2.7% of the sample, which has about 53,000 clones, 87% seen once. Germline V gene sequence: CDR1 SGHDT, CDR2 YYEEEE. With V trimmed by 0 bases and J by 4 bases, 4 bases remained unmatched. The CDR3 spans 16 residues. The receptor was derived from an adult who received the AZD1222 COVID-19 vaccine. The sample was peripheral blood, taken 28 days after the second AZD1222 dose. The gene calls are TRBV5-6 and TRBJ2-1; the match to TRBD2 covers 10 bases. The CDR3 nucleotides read TGTGCCAGCAGCTTGGGAGGGACTAGCGTATACAATGAGCAGTTCTTC. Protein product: CASSLGGTSVYNEQFF.